This entry describes one T cell receptor (beta chain). Its matching antigen is unknown. Primers used in a second PCR of roughly 6 to 12 cycles were a sample-barcoded 5' primer and a J-beta primer mix. A tag from a template-switch adaptor with 12 random nucleotides marked each cDNA molecule. TCRdb recomputed calls from the 5' RACE reads with MiXCR, one row per CDR3 protein. The table records over a million distinct CDR3 sequences, 35% to 55% of them present only once. Trimming shortened V by 3 bases and J by 5 bases, and 5 bases separated the two germline ends. CDR1 ENHRY and CDR2 SYGVKD come from the germline V gene. The CDR3 consists of 11 residues. This sample is drawn from a study of blood T cells in healthy people across ages. Study-level points and caveats: Using unsorted PBMCs precluded a conclusive naive versus antigen-experienced comparison.

What was sequenced was blood. The chain recombines TRBV10-3 with TRBJ2-7; D is unclear. This clonotype was obtained from a woman between 55 and 75 years old in good health. CDR3 protein: CAISESDEQYF. The CDR3 DNA sequence: TGTGCCATCAGTGAATCGGACGAGCAGTACTTC.